This TCR beta chain was profiled in a study of blood T cells in healthy people across ages. This clonotype was counted ten times or more. Germline CDR1 reads SEHNR; CDR2 reads FQNEAQ (reference sequence). The CDR3 runs 14 residues. V dropped 5 bases and J dropped 7 bases, with 12 bases sitting between them. Together with a sample-barcoded 5' primer, a J-beta primer mix was included in a second PCR lasting about 7 to 11 cycles. MiXCR was run by TCRdb on the 5' RACE reads, yielding one entry per CDR3 protein. Of about 640,000 distinct CDR3 sequences detected, approximately 30% appear once; the ten largest clones hold approximately 15%.

This chain connects TRBV7-9 to TRBJ1-6; D is unresolved. What was sequenced was blood. This TCR was sampled from a woman of 80 years or more in good health. The CDR3 DNA reads as TGTGCCAGCAGCACGAATGCCCAAAATTCACCCCTCCACTTT. Protein product: CASSTNAQNSPLHF.